The 20 T cell receptor beta chains reported below all come from one sample, sequenced in a study of control samples from healthy donors and cancer patients. Assay: immunoSEQ multiplex PCR; the TCRdb copy retains only in-frame clones and omits some. The sample has 40,000 to 50,000 clones; about 94% are singletons. Sequences were obtained from blood. Receptors were obtained from a man in his sixties in good health.

This chain links TRBV3-1 (or the pseudogene TRBV3-2) with TRBJ1-4, with no clear D. The CDR3 has 13 residues. Trimming left V 2 bases short and J 2 bases short, with 3 bases between. In germline, CDR1 is LGHDT, CDR2 YNNKEL (reference sequence). Written as DNA, the CDR3 is TGTGCCAGCAGCCAATACACTAATGAAAAACTGTTTTTT. It is translated as CASSQYTNEKLFF.

This chain uses TRBV10-1 with TRBJ1-1, with a weak D call TRBD1 (6 bases). Germline V gene sequence: CDR1 WNHNN, CDR2 SYGVQD (reference sequence). V lost 4 bases, J lost 6 bases, and 15 bases lay in between. The CDR3 spans 14 residues. The CDR3 region is CASSGTGPKAEAFF. CDR3 bases: TGCGCCAGCAGTGGTACAGGGCCTAAGGCTGAAGCTTTCTTT.

The rearrangement uses TRBV3-1 (or the pseudogene TRBV3-2) and TRBJ2-1; TRBD2 matches 7 bases. The CDR3 extends over 15 amino acids. V trimming: 0 bases; J trimming: 6 bases; junction bases outside the gene matches: 5. Germline values: CDR1 LGHDT, CDR2 YNNKEL (reference sequence). The CDR3: CASSQEGGTFNEQFF. The CDR3 coding sequence is TGTGCCAGCAGCCAAGAGGGAGGGACCTTCAATGAGCAGTTCTTC.

This clone has a single count. This chain connects TRBV3-1 (or the pseudogene TRBV3-2) to TRBJ2-7, with TRBD2 matching over 9 bases. This CDR3 region has 15 residues. Germline V gene sequence: CDR1 LGHDT, CDR2 YNNKEL (reference sequence). V trimming: 6 bases; J trimming: 0 bases; junction bases outside the gene matches: 6. Written as DNA, the CDR3 is TGTGCCAGCAGAACGACTAGCGGTCTCTCCTACGAGCAGTACTTC. This translates into CASRTTSGLSYEQYF.

The CDR3 coding sequence is TGTGCCAGCAGGAAGGACAGGGGGCCATACGAGCAGTACTTC. Residues: CASRKDRGPYEQYF. The rearrangement uses TRBV6-5 and TRBJ2-7, with 11 bases aligning to TRBD1. Germline CDR1 MNHEY, CDR2 SVGAGI. V shed 6 bases, J shed 4 bases, and the junction held 5 bases outside the gene matches. There are 14 residues in the CDR3.

To note about this clone: A junction end diverges from the germline sequence, so it may reflect a read error. V and J are TRBV19 and TRBJ2-5; either TRBD1 or TRBD2 may supply D (5 bases each). Germline V gene sequence: CDR1 LNHDA, CDR2 SQIVND (reference sequence). The CDR3 has 17 amino acids. CDR3 bases: TGTGCCAGTAACAAAACCCGTATGAGGGGAGACCAGGAGACCCAGTACTTC. Translating it yields CASNKTRMRGDQETQYF.

The gene calls are TRBV15 and TRBJ2-7; D gene uncertain. The germline V gene encodes CDR1 LNHNV and CDR2 YYDKDF (reference sequence). The length of the CDR3 is 11 residues. Between the trimmed V and J ends, which lost 0 bases and 5 bases, there was a span of 2 bases. CDR3 in amino acids: CATSREDEQYF. The CDR3 nucleotides read TGTGCCACCAGCAGAGAGGACGAGCAGTACTTC.

The genes are TRBV6-1 and TRBJ1-5, with TRBD1 as a possible D gene (5 bases). Trimming stripped 2 bases from V and 7 bases from J, with 12 bases between. The germline V gene encodes CDR1 MNHNS and CDR2 SASEGT. The CDR3 is made up of 14 amino acids. Here the CDR3 DNA reads TGTGCCAGCAGTGAAACGGGGGGGAGGCAGCCCCAGCATTTT. It is translated as CASSETGGRQPQHF.

V and J are TRBV5-4 and TRBJ2-5, with 7 positions matching TRBD2. Germline V gene data show CDR1 as SGHNT and CDR2 as YYREEE (reference sequence). The V segment lost 4 bases and the J segment 2 bases; nucleotides outside the gene matches: 8. The CDR3 consists of 15 residues. The CDR3 protein is CASSPALARQETQYF. DNA of the CDR3: TGTGCCAGCAGCCCTGCACTAGCGAGACAAGAGACCCAGTACTTC. The entire variable domain, with the rest obtained from reference TRBV5-4 and TRBJ2-5, is as follows: ETGVTQSPTHLIKTRGQQVTLRCSSQSGHNTVSWYQQALGQGPQFIFQYYREEENGRGNFPPRFSGLQFPNYSSELNVNALELDDSALYLCASSPALARQETQYFGPGTRLLVL.

For the CDR3, the DNA is TGTGCCACCAGTGATTTGGGACAGAGCACCGGGGAGCTGTTTTTT. This translates into CATSDLGQSTGELFF. The gene calls are TRBV24-1 and TRBJ2-2; tentative D call: TRBD1 (6 bases). Germline V gene lookup returns CDR1 KGHDR and CDR2 SFDVKD. The CDR3 totals 15 residues. V shed 0 bases and J shed 4 bases, with 8 bases lying between them.

V usage is TRBV6-2 or TRBV6-3 and J usage is TRBJ1-4; D is undetermined. V lost 5 bases and J 0 bases, leaving 10 bases between the germline ends. Germline assignment: CDR1 MNHEY and CDR2 SVGEGT. CDR3 length equals 15 residues. The CDR3 nucleotides are TGTGCCAGCAGTAGTGACGGTGCAACTAATGAAAAACTGTTTTTT. Residues: CASSSDGATNEKLFF.

The rearrangement joins TRBV6-5 to TRBJ2-3; 9 bases map to TRBD1. This CDR3 is built from 14 residues. The germline gives CDR1 MNHEY, CDR2 SVGAGI. V lost 8 bases and J lost 2; bases outside the gene matches: 5. The CDR3 is CASGDRANTDTQYF. CDR3 coding DNA: TGTGCCAGCGGGGACAGGGCGAACACAGATACGCAGTATTTT.

The rearrangement uses TRBV28 and TRBJ2-2, with D possibly being TRBD1 (6 bases). CDR3 length: 15 residues. Trimming took off 3 bases at V and 1 base at J, with 9 bases between the two ends. Germline lookup yields CDR1 MDHEN and CDR2 SYDVKM. The CDR3 nucleotides are TGTGCCAGCAGTTTTGGACAGCTGAACACCGGGGAGCTGTTTTTT. As protein: CASSFGQLNTGELFF.

The chain recombines TRBV11-3 with TRBJ2-1; D is unclear. The CDR3 extends over 11 amino acids. Germline-derived CDR1 and CDR2 are SGHNT and YENEEA. Trimming removed 5 bases from V and 9 bases from J, with 8 bases in between. CDR3 loop: CASSTSVEQFF. The DNA for the CDR3 is TGTGCCAGCAGCACATCTGTTGAGCAGTTCTTC.

The chain recombines TRBV10-2 with TRBJ1-2, with D possibly matching TRBD1 (5 bases). The CDR3 is 15 residues long. The V gene's germline CDR1 is WSHSY and CDR2 SAAADI. Trimming cost V 0 bases and J 6 bases, with 14 bases left between them. The CDR3, as DNA: TGCGCCAGCAGTGAGTCTCTCTGGGACGTAAATGGCTACACCTTC. Its translation: CASSESLWDVNGYTF.

The J gene is TRBJ1-6, the V gene TRBV30, with TRBD1 as a possible D gene (6 bases). V was cut by 5 bases and J by 6 bases, with 11 bases left in between. Germline-derived CDR1 and CDR2 are GTSNPN and SVGIG (reference sequence). This CDR3 is 13 amino acids long. The CDR3 bases are TGTGCCTGGGGGGGGGCGACTAATTCACCCCTCCACTTT. It is translated as CAWGGATNSPLHF. Complete variable domain (other parts from reference TRBV30 and TRBJ1-6): SQTIHQWPATLVQPVGSPLSLECTVEGTSNPNLYWYRQAAGRGLQLLFYSVGIGQISSEVPQNLSASRPQDRQFILSSKKLLLSDSGFYLCAWGGATNSPLHFGNGTRLTVT.

The chain links TRBV23-1 to TRBJ1-1, with no clear D. TRBV23-1 is labeled an ORF, and its function is uncertain. The length of the CDR3 is 11 residues. Trimming left V 0 bases short and J 6 bases short, with 2 bases between. In nucleotides, the CDR3 is TGCGCCAGCAGTCAATCCGCTGAAGCTTTCTTT. It yields the protein CASSQSAEAFF.

V gene TRBV3-1 (or the pseudogene TRBV3-2) combines with J gene TRBJ2-1, with 11 positions matching TRBD2. The germline V gene encodes CDR1 LGHDT and CDR2 YNNKEL (reference sequence). This CDR3 is 17 amino acids long. J was trimmed by 7 bases and V by 3 bases; bases with no gene match: 11. In DNA, the CDR3 is TGTGCCAGCAGCCACCATCGAACTAGCGGGAGTCTAAATGAGCAGTTCTTC. Encoded protein: CASSHHRTSGSLNEQFF.

This chain uses TRBV11-2 with TRBJ2-7; D might be TRBD2 (6 bases). V lost 7 bases, J lost 3 bases, and 13 bases lay in between. CDR1 is SGHAT and CDR2 is FQNNGV in the germline V gene. The CDR3 extends over 13 amino acids. The CDR3 is CASTGDSVYEQYF. Written as DNA, the CDR3 is TGTGCCAGCACGGGGGACTCCGTCTACGAGCAGTACTTC.

The V gene is TRBV27, the J gene TRBJ2-5; 14 bases fit TRBD2. V dropped 8 bases and J dropped 0; count of bases not matched to a gene: 2. Germline V CDR1 and CDR2: MNHEY, SMNVEV (reference sequence). The CDR3 contains 15 residues. The CDR3 is CASRTSGRYQETQYF. For the CDR3, the DNA is TGTGCCAGCCGGACTAGCGGGAGGTACCAAGAGACCCAGTACTTC.